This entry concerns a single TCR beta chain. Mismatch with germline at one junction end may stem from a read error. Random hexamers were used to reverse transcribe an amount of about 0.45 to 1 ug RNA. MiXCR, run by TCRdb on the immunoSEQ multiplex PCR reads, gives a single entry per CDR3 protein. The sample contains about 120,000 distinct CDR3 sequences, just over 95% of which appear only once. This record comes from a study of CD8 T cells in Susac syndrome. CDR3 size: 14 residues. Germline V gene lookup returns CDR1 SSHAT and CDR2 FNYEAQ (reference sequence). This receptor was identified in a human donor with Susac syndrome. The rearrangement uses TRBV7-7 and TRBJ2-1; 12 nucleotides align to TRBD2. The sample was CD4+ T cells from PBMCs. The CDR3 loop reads CASSPGLAGNEQFF. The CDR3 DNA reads TGTGCTAGCAGCCCGGGACTAGCGGGTAATGAGCAGTTCTTC.